A selection of T cell receptor beta chains follows, all from one sample in a study of tumor-infiltrating lymphocytes in primary liver carcinoma. One entry per CDR3 protein results from TCRdb running MiXCR on the multiplex PCR reads. The sample contains about 92,000 distinct CDR3 sequences, just over 65% of which appear only once. Sequenced input: tumor-adjacent normal liver tissue. These receptors all come from a man in his forties or fifties with primary liver carcinoma and hepatitis B virus infection. The CDR3 runs from the conserved cysteine through the conserved F or W. A D gene is named only where the DNA matches it firmly. Clone size is stated in some rows and not others, as once, few, many or a class when expanded.

v_gene	len	d_gene	abundance	j_gene	CDR3nt	CDR3aa
TRBV6-5	17	NA	NA	TRBJ1-4	TGTGCCAGCAGTTACTATAGGGATTCGGGGCTTAATGAAAAACTGTTTTTT	CASSYYRDSGLNEKLFF
TRBV29-1	15	TRBD1	NA	TRBJ2-5	TGCAGCGTTGAAACGGACAGGGGGCGGGGTGAGACCCAGTACTTC	CSVETDRGRGETQYF
TRBV6-5	13	NA	many	TRBJ2-7	TGTGCCAGCAATGCCGGGACGACCACCGAGCAGTACTTC	CASNAGTTTEQYF
TRBV6-5	14	TRBD1	NA	TRBJ2-1	TGTGCCAACAGTTTCGCGACAGGGACGCTTGTGCAGTTCTTC	CANSFATGTLVQFF
TRBV4-1	15	TRBD2	NA	TRBJ2-1	TGCGCGGGCAGCCCGACTAGCGGGAGTTACAATGAGCAGTTCTTC	CAGSPTSGSYNEQFF
TRBV12-3/TRBV12-4	19	TRBD2	NA	TRBJ2-3	TGTGCCAGCAGTTTAAGGCGGGAGGGAACCCCCCAGGACACGGATACGCAGTATTTT	CASSLRREGTPQDTDTQYF
TRBV7-9	15	NA	NA	TRBJ1-1	TGTGCCAGCAGCCCACCGGCACCTCGTGCCACTGAAGCTTTCTTT	CASSPPAPRATEAFF
TRBV6-1	15	NA	many	TRBJ2-3	TGTGCCAGCAGTGCGGTCCACCAGGCCACAGATACGCAGTATTTT	CASSAVHQATDTQYF
TRBV4-1	14	NA	many	TRBJ2-5	TGCGCCAGCAGCCAAGAGGGGAGGCAAGAGACCCAGTACTTC	CASSQEGRQETQYF
TRBV2	12	NA	NA	TRBJ1-5	TGTGTCAGCAGGGCCGACAATCAGCCCCAGCATTTT	CVSRADNQPQHF
TRBV6-1	14	TRBD1	many	TRBJ1-2	TGTGCCAGCAGTGGACAGGGACCTATGGGTGGCTACACCTTC	CASSGQGPMGGYTF
TRBV4-1	16	NA	many	TRBJ1-1	TGCGCCAGCAGCCTGTCTCCCGGGGGGACGGGCACTGAAGCTTTCTTT	CASSLSPGGTGTEAFF
TRBV7-9	14	TRBD2	NA	TRBJ2-1	TGTGCCAGCAGCATTGCGGGAGGACCAACTGAGCAGTTCTTC	CASSIAGGPTEQFF
TRBV12-3/TRBV12-4	14	NA	many	TRBJ2-7	TGTGCCAGCAGCCCCCCCAGGGATCGGTACGAGCAGTACTTC	CASSPPRDRYEQYF
TRBV28	17	NA	NA	TRBJ1-2	TGTGCCAGCAGTTCCCGGTGGGGTGACCTGGCTAACTATGGCTACACCTTC	CASSSRWGDLANYGYTF
TRBV4-1	16	TRBD2	NA	TRBJ2-1	TGCGCCAGCAGCCAAGTCGGGACTAGTGAGTACAATGAGCAGTTCTTC	CASSQVGTSEYNEQFF
TRBV6-1	15	NA	NA	TRBJ2-5	TGTGCCAGCAGGTCGGACGGGTCCCTGGGGGAGACCCAGTACTTC	CASRSDGSLGETQYF
TRBV6-1	13	TRBD1	many	TRBJ2-7	TGTGCCAGCCGGAGACAGGGAGCCCTCGAGCAGTACTTC	CASRRQGALEQYF
TRBV30	13	NA	NA	TRBJ1-1	TGTGCCTGGACGATCGGGGGGACCACTGAAGCTTTCTTT	CAWTIGGTTEAFF
TRBV11-2	13	NA	NA	TRBJ2-1	TGTGCCAGCAGCCCCAACTATGGCGATAAGCAGTTCTTC	CASSPNYGDKQFF
TRBV11-2	15	TRBD1	NA	TRBJ1-6	TGTGCCAGCAGCTTAGCACAGGGGACGCTTTCACCCCTCCATTTT	CASSLAQGTLSPLHF
TRBV4-1	12	NA	NA	TRBJ2-7	TGCACCAGCAGAGGGACATCCCACGAGCAGTACTTC	CTSRGTSHEQYF
TRBV5-5	16	NA	NA	TRBJ2-7	TGTGCCAGCAGCTTGGTTACAAGGGGCTTCAATTACGAGCAGTACTTC	CASSLVTRGFNYEQYF
TRBV11-2	13	NA	NA	TRBJ2-7	TGTGCCAGCAGTTTAGTTCTGGCTGGGGATCAGTACTTC	CASSLVLAGDQYF
TRBV10-2	16	NA	NA	TRBJ2-1	TGCGCCAGCATCAGGCCTAGCCAGAAATTCTACAATGAGCGGTTCTTC	CASIRPSQKFYNERFF
TRBV6-6	12	NA	once	TRBJ2-3	TGTGGCAGCAGGCCCTCGGGGGACACGCAGTATTTT	CGSRPSGDTQYF
TRBV19	16	TRBD1	NA	TRBJ2-6	TGTGCCAGTAATCCACAGGGGGCGGAAGGGGCCAACGTCCTGACTTTC	CASNPQGAEGANVLTF
TRBV18	15	NA	NA	TRBJ1-1	TGTGCCAGCTCACCGGAATTACAGGGGAACACTGAAGCTTTCTTT	CASSPELQGNTEAFF
TRBV29-1	14	NA	NA	TRBJ2-5	TGCAGCGTTGCCGAGTCGGGGAAGGTAGAGACCCAGTACTTC	CSVAESGKVETQYF
TRBV11-2	13	NA	NA	TRBJ2-1	TGTGCCGGCAGCTTAGATATCAACAATGAGCGGTTCTTC	CAGSLDINNERFF
TRBV11-3	13	NA	NA	TRBJ1-1	TGTGCCAGCGGCTTAGAAGGGGGGACTAAAGCTTTCTTT	CASGLEGGTKAFF
TRBV29-1	10	NA	NA	TRBJ1-1	TGTAGCGTTCCCGGCACTGAAGCTTTCTTT	CSVPGTEAFF
TRBV30	15	TRBD1	NA	TRBJ1-5	TGTGCCTGCCCCGCAGGGGGGCTTAGCACGGATACGCAGCATTTT	CACPAGGLSTDTQHF
TRBV6-5	20	TRBD1	NA	TRBJ1-5	TGTGCCAGCAGTCGACACTCCGAGACAGGGCGCGCTACCGGCCATCAGCCCCAGCATTTT	CASSRHSETGRATGHQPQHF
TRBV29-1	12	NA	many	TRBJ2-5	TGCAGCGTTGCAAGTCAGCAAGAGACCCAGTACTTC	CSVASQQETQYF
TRBV5-6	13	NA	many	TRBJ2-1	TGTGCCAGCAGCTTTGTCGAACGAAATGAGCAGTTCTTC	CASSFVERNEQFF
TRBV12-3/TRBV12-4	14	NA	many	TRBJ2-4	TGTGCCAGCACCTTGGGAGGCAGAAGGGACATTCAGTACTTC	CASTLGGRRDIQYF
TRBV11-2	16	NA	NA	TRBJ2-3	TGTGCCAGCAGCGGCCCCGCGGTGTGGGGCACAGTTACGCAGTATTTT	CASSGPAVWGTVTQYF
TRBV10-1	12	NA	NA	TRBJ2-5	TGCGCCAGCTATGAGAACCAAGAGACCCAGTACTTC	CASYENQETQYF
TRBV10-3	13	NA	NA	TRBJ2-7	TGTGTCATCAGTGAGACCACCTCCTACGAGCAGTACTTC	CVISETTSYEQYF
TRBV30	12	NA	many	TRBJ2-5	TGTGCCTGGAGTGAGACAGGAGAGACCCAGTACTTC	CAWSETGETQYF
TRBV24-1	14	NA	few	TRBJ1-1	TGTGCCACCAGTGATCGGGGGTCGAACACTGAAGCTTTCTTT	CATSDRGSNTEAFF